The clone carrying this T cell receptor beta chain was recorded many times. What it recognizes is unknown. Template switching with 5'RACE generated the TCR cDNA and added a universal primer site and UMIs. TCRdb itself ran the 5' RACE reads through MiXCR, one entry per CDR3 protein. This sample has fewer than 450,000 distinct CDR3 sequences, with around a tenth found just once. The data stem from a study of T cells after yellow fever vaccination. Study in general: For low cell numbers, libraries were made with SMART-Seq v4 Ultra Low Input.

Study outcomes and limitations: The CD4 compartment and the CD8 compartment contained a small share of clonotypes in common.

Germline V gene lookup returns CDR1 SGHRS and CDR2 YFSETQ. The CDR3 extends over 15 amino acids. Trimming removed 2 bases at V and 5 bases at J, with 15 bases between. This sequence joins TRBV5-1 and TRBJ2-3; D is perhaps TRBD1 (6 bases). Sequenced material: PBMCs, taken on the day of the first yellow fever vaccination. The sequence derives from a man between 18 and 35 years old who received the YFV17D yellow fever vaccine. This CDR3 is CASSLTGPIGDTQYF. CDR3 coding DNA: TGCGCCAGCAGCTTAACAGGGCCGATAGGAGATACGCAGTATTTT.